Listed here are 30 T cell receptor beta chains from one sample, sequenced in a study of blood T cell repertoires in COVID-19. Profiling relied on immunoSEQ multiplex PCR, and the TCRdb table lists in-frame clones only, not all of them. In the table there are over 85,000 clones, approximately 84% of which are singletons. Sequences were obtained from peripheral blood. These TCRs come from a human donor in a cohort sampled during active COVID-19.

This sequence joins TRBV7-8 and TRBJ2-1; 8 nucleotides line up with TRBD1. Germline assignment: CDR1 SGHVS and CDR2 FQNEAQ. The V and J ends lost 1 base and 7 bases, in that order; junction bases with no gene match: 3. The CDR3 length is 14 residues. The CDR3 region has the DNA TGTGCCAGCAGCTTAGGGACAGGGAGAAATGAGCAGTTCTTC. It codes for CASSLGTGRNEQFF.

The rearrangement joins TRBV7-6 to TRBJ1-3; TRBD1 might be the D (5 bases). CDR1 and CDR2 (germline): SGHVS, FNYEAQ. Deletions cut 5 bases from V and 0 bases from J, with 20 bases between. CDR3 length equals 18 residues. The CDR3 nucleotides read TGTGCCAGCAGCCTGATTCAGGGCAGTGGGGCCTCTGGAAACACCATATATTTT. This translates into CASSLIQGSGASGNTIYF.

The rearrangement uses TRBV7-9 and TRBJ1-1; weak D call: TRBD1 (5 bases). The CDR3 consists of 15 residues. The germline V gene has CDR1 SEHNR and CDR2 FQNEAQ (reference sequence). V lost 2 bases, J lost 3 bases, and 13 bases lay in between. The CDR3: CASSLIYGGYTEAFF. The DNA for the CDR3 is TGTGCCAGCAGCTTAATTTACGGGGGGTACACTGAAGCTTTCTTT.

This clone appeared a few times. This chain joins TRBV5-8 and TRBJ2-5, with TRBD1 as a possible D gene (5 bases). Trimming stripped 4 bases from V and 4 bases from J, with 14 bases between. The CDR3 runs 14 residues. CDR1 SGHTS and CDR2 YDEGEE come from the germline V gene. CDR3 protein: CASSTGPGRETQYF. In nucleotides, the CDR3 is TGTGCCAGCAGCACAGGACCCGGGCGAGAGACCCAGTACTTC.

The gene calls are TRBV7-2 and TRBJ2-3; no reliable D call. The CDR3 extends over 15 amino acids. The V gene's germline CDR1 is SGHTA and CDR2 FQGNSA. Trimming removed 1 base from V and 4 bases from J, with 12 bases in between. CDR3 DNA sequence: TGTGCCAGCAGCTTAGATGGCTACAGACCAGATACGCAGTATTTT. Translating gives CASSLDGYRPDTQYF.

This clone was found a few times. This sequence joins TRBV9 and TRBJ1-5, with D unclear. The CDR3 is 14 residues long. Trimming shortened V by 0 bases and J by 2 bases, and 6 bases separated the two germline ends. Germline V gene lookup returns CDR1 SGDLS and CDR2 YYNGEE. The CDR3 DNA reads as TGTGCCAGCAGCGTAGCCCTAGGCAATCAGCCCCAGCATTTT. This sequence encodes CASSVALGNQPQHF. The whole variable domain, filled in from reference TRBV9 and TRBJ1-5, reads DSGVTQTPKHLITATGQRVTLRCSPRSGDLSVYWYQQSLDQGLQFLIQYYNGEERAKGNILERFSAQQFPDLHSELNLSSLELGDSALYFCASSVALGNQPQHFGDGTRLSIL.

The V and J genes are TRBV13 and TRBJ2-3, with D possibly matching TRBD2 (5 bases). V was pared by 2 bases and J by 2 bases, with 17 bases between. The CDR3 length is 17 residues. From germline, CDR1 is PRHDT and CDR2 FYEKMQ (reference sequence). The CDR3 loop reads CASSLSTSGYYTDTQYF. CDR3 nucleotides: TGTGCCAGCAGCTTATCAACCAGCGGATACTACACAGATACGCAGTATTTT.

CDR3 DNA: TGTGCCAGTAGTAATACAGGGTTCAGCAATCAGCCCCAGCATTTT. This gives the protein CASSNTGFSNQPQHF. The chain has TRBV19 and TRBJ1-5; D might be TRBD1 (6 bases). This CDR3 is built from 15 residues. CDR1 is LNHDA and CDR2 is SQIVND in the germline V gene (reference sequence). V dropped 4 bases and J dropped 1 base, with 11 bases sitting between them.

In its sample, this clone was seen once. The chain joins TRBV6-5 to TRBJ2-7; unclear D gene. Germline V CDR1 and CDR2: MNHEY, SVGAGI. CDR3 length: 14 amino acids. Deletions cut 0 bases from V and 2 bases from J, with 8 bases between. The CDR3, as DNA: TGTGCCAGCAGTTACTCGAAGCCGGCCTACGAGCAGTACTTC. Translation gives CASSYSKPAYEQYF.

This clone came up once. V is TRBV28 and J is TRBJ1-2; a weak D match, TRBD1 (5 bases). The CDR3 sequence is 15 residues long. V was clipped by 5 bases and J by 0 bases, with 13 bases between them. Germline V CDR1 and CDR2: MDHEN, SYDVKM. CDR3 sequence: CASSLTGGANYGYTF. The CDR3 nucleotides read TGTGCCAGCAGTCTGACGGGAGGGGCTAACTATGGCTACACCTTC.

The chain recombines TRBV10-3 with TRBJ1-1, with TRBD1 as a possible D gene (6 bases). The germline CDR1 and CDR2 sequences are ENHRY and SYGVKD. Trimming took 0 bases from V and 7 from J, leaving 9 bases between them. CDR3 size: 13 residues. The DNA of the CDR3 is TGTGCCATCAGTGAGTCGGGGGCCAGTGAAGCTTTCTTT. It is translated as CAISESGASEAFF.

This clone has only a few counts. This chain uses TRBV7-3 with TRBJ2-6; 8 bases fit TRBD1. V lost 5 bases, J lost 3 bases, and 3 bases stayed unmatched. The CDR3 covers 15 residues. Germline V CDR1 and CDR2: SGHTA, FQGTGA. The chain's CDR3 is CASSATGGGANVLTF. CDR3 DNA: TGTGCCAGCAGCGCAACAGGGGGTGGGGCCAACGTCCTGACTTTC. Full variable domain (remainder filled in from reference TRBV7-3 and TRBJ2-6): GAGVSQTPSNKVTEKGKYVELRCDPISGHTALYWYRQSLGQGPEFLIYFQGTGAADDSGLPNDRFFAVRPEGSVSTLKIQRTERGDSAVYLCASSATGGGANVLTFGAGSRLTVL.

The rearrangement joins TRBV6-5 to TRBJ2-1; 8 nucleotides align to TRBD1. Germline lookup yields CDR1 MNHEY and CDR2 SVGAGI. The CDR3 sequence is 16 residues long. With V trimmed by 2 bases and J by 2 bases, 5 bases remained unmatched. In DNA, the CDR3 is TGTGCCAGCAGTTACAGCCCAGGGGGCGCCTACAATGAGCAGTTCTTC. Residues: CASSYSPGGAYNEQFF.

V gene TRBV7-8 combines with J gene TRBJ2-4; no clear D gene. Trimming stripped 1 base from V and 0 bases from J, with 19 bases between. The CDR3 is made up of 19 amino acids. Germline V gives CDR1 SGHVS, CDR2 FQNEAQ. CDR3 sequence (DNA): TGTGCCAGCAGCTTAGAATCGCGGCAGAAGCTCCTAGCCAAAAACATTCAGTACTTC. It yields the protein CASSLESRQKLLAKNIQYF.

This chain links TRBV15 with TRBJ1-6, with 9 bases that match TRBD1. The CDR3 length is 14 residues. Germline CDR1 LNHNV, CDR2 YYDKDF (reference sequence). V was clipped by 4 bases and J by 8 bases; unmatched bases: 3. Written as DNA, the CDR3 is TGTGCCACCAGCACCGGACAGGGGTATTCACCCCTCCACTTT. It encodes CATSTGQGYSPLHF.

This clone has just one count. This chain connects TRBV19 to TRBJ2-4; D is unresolved. The CDR3 runs 14 residues. Germline assignment: CDR1 LNHDA and CDR2 SQIVND (reference sequence). V dropped 1 base and J dropped 6 bases, with 10 bases sitting between them. CDR3 sequence (DNA): TGTGCCAGTAGTATAGTGCCGACTCCAAACATTCAGTACTTC. Its translation is CASSIVPTPNIQYF.

The chain is built from TRBV3-1 (or the pseudogene TRBV3-2) and TRBJ2-1, with 10 nucleotides matching TRBD2. The CDR3 spans 15 residues. Germline loops: CDR1 LGHDT, CDR2 YNNKEL (reference sequence). V was clipped by 2 bases and J by 3 bases; unmatched bases: 1. CDR3 sequence (DNA): TGTGCCAGCAGCCAAATAGCGGGGGGCTACAATGAGCAGTTCTTC. Translating gives CASSQIAGGYNEQFF.

This clone has just a few counts. The chain combines TRBV6-6 with TRBJ1-5; TRBD1 is a possible D gene (6 bases). Per germline, CDR1 MNHNY and CDR2 SVGAGI (reference sequence). There are 14 residues in the CDR3. Trimming shortened V by 0 bases and J by 7 bases, and 10 bases separated the two germline ends. The CDR3 sequence is CASSYSNGGQPQHF. The CDR3 DNA reads TGTGCCAGCAGTTACTCGAATGGGGGCCAGCCCCAGCATTTT.

The gene calls are TRBV5-1 and TRBJ2-5; maybe TRBD1 (6 bases). CDR3 size: 13 residues. V was cut by 0 bases and J by 3 bases, with 6 bases left in between. CDR1 and CDR2 from the germline V gene are SGHRS and YFSETQ. This CDR3 reads CASSLGTEETQYF. CDR3 DNA: TGCGCCAGCAGCTTGGGGACAGAAGAGACCCAGTACTTC. The complete variable domain, with remaining parts taken from reference TRBV5-1 and TRBJ2-5, reads KAGVTQTPRYLIKTRGQQVTLSCSPISGHRSVSWYQQTPGQGLQFLFEYFSETQRNKGNFPGRFSGRQFSNSRSEMNVSTLELGDSALYLCASSLGTEETQYFGPGTRLLVL.

The chain is built from TRBV28 and TRBJ2-2, with D possibly being TRBD2 (7 bases). Deletions cut 8 bases from V and 4 bases from J, with 14 bases between. CDR3 length equals 14 residues. CDR1 is MDHEN and CDR2 is SYDVKM in the germline V gene. The CDR3 spells CASLGGTPTGELFF. CDR3 DNA: TGTGCCAGCCTGGGGGGGACACCCACCGGGGAGCTGTTTTTT.

The rearrangement joins TRBV12-3 or TRBV12-4 to TRBJ1-1; D unresolved. The length of the CDR3 is 13 residues. Between the trimmed V and J ends, which lost 5 bases and 4 bases, there was a span of 11 bases. The CDR3 nucleotides are TGTGCCAGCAGTCCGCCCGGAGTCACTGAAGCTTTCTTT. Its translation is CASSPPGVTEAFF.

V and J are TRBV7-9 and TRBJ2-3; perhaps TRBD1 as D (6 bases). The V end lost 6 bases, the J end lost 6 bases, and 16 bases lay between the germline ends. Per germline, CDR1 SEHNR and CDR2 FQNEAQ (reference sequence). CDR3 size: 14 residues. CDR3 in DNA: TGTGCCAGCAGGTCTGGACAGAATGGGGATACGCAGTATTTT. Encoded protein: CASRSGQNGDTQYF.

The chain recombines TRBV4-1 with TRBJ2-3; TRBD2 aligns across 7 bases. CDR3 size: 16 residues. V trimming: 2 bases; J trimming: 4 bases; junction bases outside the gene matches: 9. Looked up from germline, CDR1 is MGHRA and CDR2 is YSYEKL. CDR3 nucleotides: TGCGCCAGCAGCCAACCCCGCGGGGGTGGCGCAGATACGCAGTATTTT. Translating gives CASSQPRGGGADTQYF.

The chain carries TRBV4-2 and TRBJ1-6, with TRBD1 matching 7 bases. The CDR3 extends over 16 amino acids. V shed 1 base, J shed 10 bases, and the junction held 10 bases outside the gene matches. The V gene's germline CDR1 is LGHNA and CDR2 YNFKEQ. This CDR3 reads CASSQGAGGFGSPLHF. CDR3 coding DNA: TGTGCCAGCAGCCAAGGGGCAGGGGGTTTCGGATCACCCCTCCACTTT.

V gene TRBV2 combines with J gene TRBJ2-7, with 11 bases lining up with TRBD2. The CDR3 is made up of 14 amino acids. V shed 4 bases, J shed 3 bases, and the junction held 2 bases outside the gene matches. Germline CDR1 is SNHLY and CDR2 is FYNNEI. In DNA form, the CDR3 reads TGTGCCAGCAGTGGTCTAGCGGGGGGCTACGAGCAGTACTTC. Translating it yields CASSGLAGGYEQYF.

The chain is built from TRBV11-3 and TRBJ2-3, with 8 bases fitting TRBD2. V gave up 5 bases and J gave up 3 bases; unmatched junction bases: 4. Germline lookup yields CDR1 SGHNT and CDR2 YENEEA. This CDR3 contains 14 residues. The CDR3 DNA reads TGTGCCAGCAGCCCGGGGGGGATTACAGATACGCAGTATTTT. The encoded protein is CASSPGGITDTQYF.

In its sample, this clone was seen a few times. The chain links TRBV28 to TRBJ1-2; D possibly corresponds to TRBD1 (5 bases). The CDR3 sequence is 15 residues long. The germline V gene encodes CDR1 MDHEN and CDR2 SYDVKM. V gave up 3 bases and J gave up 4 bases, with 15 bases separating them. The CDR3 DNA follows: TGTGCCAGCAGTTTCTTAAGGGGTTGGGGCTATGGCTACACCTTC. Translation gives CASSFLRGWGYGYTF.

The chain joins TRBV7-2 to TRBJ2-1; 11 bases map to TRBD2. J lost 2 bases, V lost 3 bases, and 3 bases had no gene match. CDR1 is SGHTA and CDR2 is FQGNSA in the germline V gene. This CDR3 comprises 16 residues. The CDR3 is CASSLTSGVPYNEQFF. The CDR3 DNA reads TGTGCCAGCAGCTTGACTAGCGGGGTACCCTACAATGAGCAGTTCTTC.

V gene TRBV7-9 combines with J gene TRBJ2-7, with 7 bases identical to TRBD2. This CDR3 spans 15 amino acids. CDR1 and CDR2 (germline): SEHNR, FQNEAQ (reference sequence). V lost 5 bases, J lost 1 base, and 8 bases stayed unmatched. CDR3 amino acids: CASSPGLVNSYEQYF. CDR3 nucleotides: TGTGCCAGCAGCCCCGGACTAGTTAATTCCTACGAGCAGTACTTC.

V usage is TRBV18 and J usage is TRBJ1-1; a possible D gene is TRBD1 (5 bases). Germline CDR1 KGHSH, CDR2 LQKENI. V was clipped by 6 bases and J by 3 bases, with 14 bases between them. The CDR3 spans 14 residues. CDR3 DNA: TGTGCCAGCTCTACGGGGGGAGGGGACACTGAAGCTTTCTTT. Translating gives CASSTGGGDTEAFF.